The rows below give T cell receptor beta chains drawn from one sample of a study of OX40 agonist ivuxolimab in advanced cancers. Profiled with immunoSEQ multiplex PCR; TCRdb holds only in-frame clones, not every one. The table includes more than 95,000 clones, about nine tenths detected once. The source was CD4+ or CD8+ T cells sorted from blood, collected in a trial of the OX40 agonist ivuxolimab. These receptor sequences come from an adult with an advanced solid tumor such as melanoma, head and neck, liver or kidney cancer. CDR3s include the opening cysteine and the closing phenylalanine or tryptophan. The order of the fields is J gene, D gene, clone size, V gene, CDR3 protein, CDR3 DNA. D genes are given only for firm matches. A row's size may be missing; if present it is once, few, many or a size class.

TRBJ2-5 | . | . | TRBV9 | CASSVVPFSETQYF | TGTGCCAGCAGCGTAGTTCCCTTTTCTGAGACCCAGTACTTC
TRBJ2-2 | TRBD1 | . | TRBV6-1 | CASSVGQGANTGELFF | TGTGCCAGCAGTGTGGGACAGGGGGCGAACACCGGGGAGCTGTTTTTT
TRBJ2-1 | . | . | TRBV6-1 | CASTEWEPSYNEQFF | TGTGCCAGCACCGAGTGGGAACCCTCCTACAATGAGCAGTTCTTC
TRBJ1-4 | . | . | TRBV5-1 | CASSVRTGETNEKLFF | TGCGCCAGCAGCGTACGTACCGGGGAAACTAATGAAAAACTGTTTTTT
TRBJ1-4 | TRBD1 | . | TRBV30 | CAWSQGGTAGGEKLFF | TGTGCCTGGAGTCAGGGGGGGACAGCCGGAGGTGAAAAACTGTTTTTT
TRBJ1-6 | . | . | TRBV7-2 | CASSLGLTRPLHF | TGTGCCAGCAGCTTAGGGCTGACAAGACCCCTCCACTTT
TRBJ1-5 | . | . | TRBV28 | CASSLNPAGAQPQHF | TGTGCCAGCAGTTTAAATCCGGCAGGGGCTCAGCCCCAGCATTTT
TRBJ2-3 | . | once | TRBV9 | CASSLTGPLGRDTQYF | TGTGCCAGCAGCCTTACCGGGCCTCTAGGGCGAGATACGCAGTATTTT
TRBJ2-7 | . | once | TRBV5-1 | CASRTEVGGVEQYF | TGCGCCAGCCGCACGGAGGTCGGAGGGGTCGAGCAGTACTTC
TRBJ1-1 | TRBD1 | . | TRBV29-1 | CSVVRDRANTEAFF | TGCAGCGTTGTTCGGGACAGGGCAAACACTGAAGCTTTCTTT
TRBJ2-1 | TRBD2 | once | TRBV25-1 | CASSDLSGKSYNEQFF | TGTGCCAGCAGTGACCTTAGCGGGAAATCCTACAATGAGCAGTTCTTC
TRBJ1-5 | TRBD1 | . | TRBV5-5 | CASSRQQGGDSNQPQHF | TGTGCCAGCAGCCGGCAACAGGGGGGGGATAGCAATCAGCCCCAGCATTTT
TRBJ2-3 | . | few | TRBV25-1 | CASVPAGASTDTQYF | TGTGCCAGCGTGCCTGCGGGGGCTAGCACAGATACGCAGTATTTT
TRBJ2-5 | . | . | TRBV30 | CAWSVDRKETQYF | TGTGCCTGGAGTGTAGACAGGAAAGAGACCCAGTACTTC
TRBJ1-1 | TRBD1 | . | TRBV7-3 | CASSLQGGNTEAFF | TGTGCCAGCAGCCTCCAGGGGGGGAACACTGAAGCTTTCTTT
TRBJ2-7 | TRBD1 | . | TRBV10-3 | CAIRNTGQGAYEQYF | TGTGCCATCAGGAATACTGGACAGGGGGCCTACGAGCAGTACTTC
TRBJ1-1 | TRBD1 | . | TRBV7-3 | CASSPRSGTATEAFF | TGTGCCAGCAGCCCCCGTTCCGGGACAGCAACTGAAGCTTTCTTT
TRBJ2-5 | . | . | TRBV6-1 | CASSLQGGQETQYF | TGTGCCAGCAGCCTACAGGGTGGGCAAGAGACCCAGTACTTC
TRBJ2-1 | TRBD2 | . | TRBV19 | CASRGGQGVAGEWNEQFF | TGTGCCAGTAGGGGCGGCCAGGGGGTAGCGGGAGAGTGGAATGAGCAGTTCTTC
TRBJ1-1 | . | once | TRBV28 | CASSLLTGGATEAFF | TGTGCCAGCAGTTTATTGACAGGTGGAGCGACTGAAGCTTTCTTT
TRBJ2-5 | . | . | TRBV4-1 | CASSQMGAGETQYF | TGCGCCAGCAGCCAAATGGGGGCGGGAGAGACCCAGTACTTC
TRBJ2-1 | TRBD2 | . | TRBV9 | CASSPGGTSGPNEQFF | TGTGCCAGCAGCCCAGGGGGGACTAGCGGGCCTAATGAGCAGTTCTTC
TRBJ2-7 | . | . | TRBV5-1 | CASSRGRSPPGEQYF | TGCGCCAGCAGCCGGGGACGGAGCCCCCCCGGCGAGCAGTACTTC
TRBJ2-3 | TRBD2 | . | TRBV27 | CASRAEWGGADTQYF | TGTGCCAGCCGAGCGGAGTGGGGAGGGGCAGATACGCAGTATTTT